The rows below give T cell receptor beta chains drawn from one sample of a study of blood T cell repertoires in COVID-19. Sequencing was performed with immunoSEQ multiplex PCR; in TCRdb, only in-frame clones are kept and a portion is missing. This table holds 250,000 to 350,000 clones, 75% to 95% found once. Sequences were obtained from PBMCs or T cells enriched from blood (not recorded which). The receptors come from a woman under 40 who had recovered from COVID-19. The CDR3 runs from the conserved cysteine through the conserved F or W. Clone size is given for some rows only: seen once, a few or many times, or a class if the clone is expanded.

CAISDSRGKNSPLHF TRBJ1-6 . TRBV10-3
CASSPSYTGELFF TRBJ2-2 few TRBV28
CASSRTGALNTEAFF TRBJ1-1 . TRBV5-1
CASSASRAAASAKNIQYF TRBJ2-4 . TRBV7-9
CASSPRANYGYTF TRBJ1-2 . TRBV7-2
CASSQARFQGKNPGANVLTF TRBJ2-6 once TRBV14
CASSKADGYTF TRBJ1-2 few TRBV19
CASSIGREVNYEQYF TRBJ2-7 . TRBV19
CASGLESGGYNEQFF TRBJ2-1 . TRBV12-5
CASSRSSGRSGEQFF TRBJ2-1 . TRBV10-1
CASSRDRRYEQYF TRBJ2-7 once TRBV5-1
CASSSQRNRVDTQYF TRBJ2-3 . TRBV5-1
CASSEFSGRKETQYF TRBJ2-5 . TRBV25-1
CASSNLGQGDYGYTF TRBJ1-2 few TRBV6-2/TRBV6-3
CASLMYQPQHF TRBJ1-5 . TRBV10-1
CASKRTGGVYEQYF TRBJ2-7 . TRBV7-9
CASSLWGGTGGYGYTF TRBJ1-2 . TRBV28
CATSDAGTASYGYTF TRBJ1-2 once TRBV24-1
CASSFTVPSSTYNSPLHF TRBJ1-6 . TRBV27
CASSPVSTGDQYF TRBJ2-5 . TRBV18
CASSQDPGDYGYTF TRBJ1-2 . TRBV4-1
CASSPYPGGEKKLFF TRBJ1-4 . TRBV5-1
CAISESLGKGAPNEQFF TRBJ2-1 . TRBV10-3
CASSAPDRGSYGYTF TRBJ1-2 . TRBV7-9
CASSLESGNQPQHF TRBJ1-5 once TRBV5-1
CASSLDGGRGDTIYF TRBJ1-3 once TRBV7-2
CASSQAHEQYF TRBJ2-7 . TRBV11-2
CASSGQGATGELFF TRBJ2-2 . TRBV28
CASRRREAGDTQYF TRBJ2-3 . TRBV6-5
CASSAGLARNEQFF TRBJ2-1 . TRBV10-2
CATSDPTSGSYEQYF TRBJ2-7 once TRBV24-1
CASSYSGRSGTDTQYF TRBJ2-3 . TRBV28
CASSRSPGGPDTQYF TRBJ2-3 . TRBV27
CASSLNRGNTIYF TRBJ1-3 once TRBV7-8
CAWSGRQQETQYF TRBJ2-5 . TRBV30
CASSREGRGRPYEQYF TRBJ2-7 once TRBV3-1/TRBV3-2
CAWSADKYGYTF TRBJ1-2 once TRBV30
CAISDGQGDEQYF TRBJ2-7 . TRBV10-3
CASSPLGDIQYF TRBJ2-4 . TRBV18
CATSRDSLGQYF TRBJ2-7 . TRBV15
CASSSTGTSRPYEQYF TRBJ2-7 . TRBV7-9
CASSAQGVGNTIYF TRBJ1-3 . TRBV7-2
CASSPGTGANVLTF TRBJ2-6 . TRBV28
CASSLWGLKDTYSNQPQHF TRBJ1-5 . TRBV28
CASRPSPDRDNEQYF TRBJ2-7 . TRBV7-2
CASSGGLAGAEQYF TRBJ2-7 few TRBV10-1
CASRLRDYPNNEQFF TRBJ2-1 . TRBV6-5
CASGDYEQYF TRBJ2-7 . TRBV2
CSVSTGAYGYTF TRBJ1-2 . TRBV29-1
CASSLTGNTEAFF TRBJ1-1 . TRBV5-4
CAWSMLSTDTQYF TRBJ2-3 . TRBV30
CASSDSTSGSNEQFF TRBJ2-1 few TRBV6-4